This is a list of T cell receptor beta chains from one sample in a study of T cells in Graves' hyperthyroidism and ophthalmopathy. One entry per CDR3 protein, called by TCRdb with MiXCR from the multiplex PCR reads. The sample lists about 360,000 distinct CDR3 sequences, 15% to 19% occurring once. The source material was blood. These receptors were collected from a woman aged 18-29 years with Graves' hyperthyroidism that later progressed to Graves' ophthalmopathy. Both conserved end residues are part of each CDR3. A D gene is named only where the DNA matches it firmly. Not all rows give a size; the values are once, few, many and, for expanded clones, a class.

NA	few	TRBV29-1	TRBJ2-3	CSVDLGLVTDTQYF	TGCAGCGTTGATCTGGGTCTGGTCACAGATACGCAGTATTTT
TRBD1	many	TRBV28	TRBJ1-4	CASSPPRDSFATNEKLFF	TGTGCCAGCAGTCCACCGAGGGACAGCTTTGCAACTAATGAAAAACTGTTTTTT
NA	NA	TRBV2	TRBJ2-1	CATSDSRTVYNEQFF	TGTGCCACCAGTGATTCGCGGACGGTCTACAATGAGCAGTTCTTC
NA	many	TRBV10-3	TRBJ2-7	CAIRRDGVSYEQYF	TGTGCCATCCGCCGGGACGGCGTATCCTACGAGCAGTACTTC
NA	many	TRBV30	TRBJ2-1	CACNTGRRYNEQFF	TGTGCCTGTAACACAGGGCGGCGATACAATGAGCAGTTCTTC
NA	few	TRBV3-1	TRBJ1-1	CASSQSDRNTEAFF	TGTGCCAGCAGCCAATCGGACAGGAACACTGAAGCTTTCTTT
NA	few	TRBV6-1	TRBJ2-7	CASTRTDEGEQYF	TGTGCCAGCACTCGGACAGATGAAGGAGAGCAGTACTTC
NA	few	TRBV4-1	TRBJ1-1	CASSQAHTEAFF	TGCGCCAGCAGCCAAGCCCACACTGAAGCTTTCTTT
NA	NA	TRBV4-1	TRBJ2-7	CASSQDLQGRYEQYF	TGCGCCAGCAGCCAAGATCTACAGGGTCGCTACGAGCAGTACTTC
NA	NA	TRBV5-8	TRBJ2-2	CASRVPNTGELFF	TGTGCCAGCAGGGTCCCGAACACCGGGGAGCTGTTTTTT
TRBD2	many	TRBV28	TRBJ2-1	CASSLEASGDTYNEQFF	TGTGCCAGCAGTTTAGAGGCTAGCGGGGATACCTACAATGAGCAGTTCTTC
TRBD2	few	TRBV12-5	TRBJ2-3	CASGLVGTSFLTDTQYF	TGTGCTAGTGGTTTGGTTGGGACTAGCTTCCTCACAGATACGCAGTATTTT
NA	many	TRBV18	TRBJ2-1	CASSPGADYNEQFF	TGTGCCAGCTCTCCCGGAGCAGACTACAATGAGCAGTTCTTC
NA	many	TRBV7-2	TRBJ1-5	CASSLGGHQPQHF	TGTGCCAGCAGCTTGGGAGGGCATCAGCCCCAGCATTTT
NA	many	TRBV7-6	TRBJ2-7	CASSFPERRPYEQYF	TGTGCCAGCAGCTTCCCTGAGCGGAGGCCCTACGAGCAGTACTTC
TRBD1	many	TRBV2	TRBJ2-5	CASEDRAETQYF	TGTGCCAGTGAGGACAGGGCCGAGACCCAGTACTTC
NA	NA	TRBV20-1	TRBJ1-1	CSATLTQVRAEAFF	TGCAGTGCAACTCTGACACAGGTCAGGGCTGAAGCTTTCTTT
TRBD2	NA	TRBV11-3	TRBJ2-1	CASSPTASGSYEQFF	TGTGCCAGCAGCCCCACGGCTAGCGGGAGCTATGAGCAGTTCTTC
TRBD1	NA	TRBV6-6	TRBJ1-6	CASSYTTGGHGNSPLHF	TGTGCCAGCAGTTACACCACAGGGGGGCATGGCAATTCACCCCTCCACTTT
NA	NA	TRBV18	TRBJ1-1	CASSSSQGVTEAFF	TGTGCCAGCTCAAGCTCACAGGGAGTCACTGAAGCTTTCTTT
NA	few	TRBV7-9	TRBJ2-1	CASSLAADSGSYNEQLF	TGTGCCAGCAGCTTAGCAGCCGACAGTGGCTCCTACAATGAGCAGCTCTTC
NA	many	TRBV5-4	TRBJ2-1	CASSLGFPAVPYNEQFF	TGTGCCAGCAGCTTGGGATTCCCAGCGGTTCCCTACAATGAGCAGTTCTTC
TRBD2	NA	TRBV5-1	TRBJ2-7	CASSLVGTSGSNEQYF	TGCGCCAGCAGCTTAGTCGGGACTAGCGGGAGCAATGAGCAGTACTTC
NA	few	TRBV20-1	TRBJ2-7	CGARAADSISYEQYF	TGCGGTGCTAGAGCGGCGGACTCGATCTCCTACGAGCAGTACTTC
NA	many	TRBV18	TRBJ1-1	CASSPPLLENTEAFF	TGTGCCAGCTCACCACCGTTATTAGAGAACACTGAAGCTTTCTTT
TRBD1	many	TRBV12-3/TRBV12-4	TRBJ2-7	CASSQGTGGSYEQYF	TGTGCCAGCAGCCAAGGGACAGGGGGTTCCTACGAGCAGTACTTC
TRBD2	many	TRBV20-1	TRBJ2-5	CSAGGIAGKETQYF	TGCAGTGCTGGGGGGATAGCGGGAAAAGAGACCCAGTACTTC
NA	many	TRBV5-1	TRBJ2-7	CASSLEGVRNEQYF	TGCGCCAGCAGCTTGGAGGGGGTTCGGAACGAGCAGTACTTC
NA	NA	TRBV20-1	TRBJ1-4	CSASPVATNEKLFF	TGCAGTGCTAGCCCTGTTGCAACTAATGAAAAACTGTTTTTT
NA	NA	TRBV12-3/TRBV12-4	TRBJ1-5	CASSFTGDQPQHF	TGTGCCAGCAGTTTCACAGGAGATCAGCCCCAGCATTTT
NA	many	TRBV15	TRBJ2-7	CATSPGTTLYEQYF	TGTGCCACCAGCCCCGGGACCACCCTCTACGAGCAGTACTTC
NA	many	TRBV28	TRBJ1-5	CASSFNGYNQPQHF	TGTGCCAGCAGTTTCAACGGGTACAATCAGCCCCAGCATTTT
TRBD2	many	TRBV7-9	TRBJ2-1	CASSRGGRNEQFF	TGTGCCAGCAGCCGGGGGGGCAGGAATGAGCAGTTCTTC
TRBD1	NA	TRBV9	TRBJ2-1	CASSLPGQGDNEQFF	TGTGCCAGCAGCCTCCCGGGGCAGGGGGACAATGAGCAGTTCTTC
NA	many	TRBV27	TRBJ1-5	CASSSPDQPQHF	TGTGCCAGCAGTTCACCCGATCAGCCCCAGCATTTT
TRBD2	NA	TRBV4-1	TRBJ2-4	CASSPGLAGGRAKNIQYF	TGCGCCAGCAGCCCCGGACTAGCGGGAGGGAGAGCCAAAAACATTCAGTACTTC
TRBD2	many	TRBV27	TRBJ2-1	CASSPEAGVSYNEQFF	TGTGCCAGCAGCCCTGAAGCGGGAGTATCCTACAATGAGCAGTTCTTC
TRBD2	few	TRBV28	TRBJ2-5	CASSSLTSGSQETQYF	TGTGCCAGCAGTTCCCTGACTAGCGGGAGCCAAGAGACCCAGTACTTC
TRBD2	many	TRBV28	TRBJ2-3	CASSLSIGFAGADTQYF	TGTGCCAGCAGTTTATCAATAGGTTTCGCGGGAGCCGATACGCAGTATTTT
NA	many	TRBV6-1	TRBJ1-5	CASSHAREYNQPQHF	TGTGCCAGCAGTCACGCCAGGGAGTACAATCAGCCCCAGCATTTT
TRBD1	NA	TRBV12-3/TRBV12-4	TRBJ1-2	CASATTGTGGLGYGYTF	TGTGCCAGCGCCACAACCGGGACAGGGGGACTGGGCTATGGCTACACCTTC
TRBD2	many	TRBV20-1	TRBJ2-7	CSAYGTSGAYEQYF	TGCAGTGCTTACGGGACTAGCGGAGCCTACGAGCAGTACTTC